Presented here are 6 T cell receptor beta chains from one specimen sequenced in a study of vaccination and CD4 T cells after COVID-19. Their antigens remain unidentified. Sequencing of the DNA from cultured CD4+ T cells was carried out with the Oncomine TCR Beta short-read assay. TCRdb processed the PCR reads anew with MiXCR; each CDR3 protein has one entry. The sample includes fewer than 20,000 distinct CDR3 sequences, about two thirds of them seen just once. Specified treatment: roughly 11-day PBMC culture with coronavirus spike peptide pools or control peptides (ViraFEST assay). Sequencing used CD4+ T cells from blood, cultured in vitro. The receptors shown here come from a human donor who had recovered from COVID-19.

The CDR3 bases are TGTGCCAGCAGCTTAGCAAATATAGCCATTGGGGGTAGAACTGGAAACACCATATATTTT. Protein: CASSLANIAIGGRTGNTIYF. The rearrangement joins TRBV7-9 to TRBJ1-3; a possible D gene is TRBD1 (5 bases). CDR3 size: 20 residues. Trimming left V 0 bases short and J 2 bases short, with 23 bases between. Germline CDR1 and CDR2: SEHNR and FQNEAQ (reference sequence).

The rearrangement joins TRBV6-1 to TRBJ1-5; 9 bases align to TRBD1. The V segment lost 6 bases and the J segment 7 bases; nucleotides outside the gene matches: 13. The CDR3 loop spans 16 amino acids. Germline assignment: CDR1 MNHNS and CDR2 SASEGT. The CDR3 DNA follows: TGTGCCAGCAGACCGGGACAGGGACTTCAAGGACAGCCCCAGCATTTT. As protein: CASRPGQGLQGQPQHF.

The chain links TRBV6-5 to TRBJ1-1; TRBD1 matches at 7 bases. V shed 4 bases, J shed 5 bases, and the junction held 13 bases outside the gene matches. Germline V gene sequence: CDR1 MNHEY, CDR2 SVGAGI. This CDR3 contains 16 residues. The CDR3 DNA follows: TGTGCCAGCAGTTCTCGACAGGGCGTGGGAAATACTGAAGCTTTCTTT. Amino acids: CASSSRQGVGNTEAFF.

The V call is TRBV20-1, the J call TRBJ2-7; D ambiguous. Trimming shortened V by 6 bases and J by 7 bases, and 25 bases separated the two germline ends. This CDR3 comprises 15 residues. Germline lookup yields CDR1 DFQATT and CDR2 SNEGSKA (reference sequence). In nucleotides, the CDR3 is TGCAGTGCCATTCCTCGTAGTTGGTACCCTTATGAGCAGTACTTC. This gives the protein CSAIPRSWYPYEQYF.

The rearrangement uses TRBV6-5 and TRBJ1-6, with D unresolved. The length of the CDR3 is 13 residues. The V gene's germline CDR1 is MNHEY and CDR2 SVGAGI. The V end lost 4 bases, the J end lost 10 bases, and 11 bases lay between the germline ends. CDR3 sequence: CASSWWVESPLHF. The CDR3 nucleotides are TGTGCCAGCAGTTGGTGGGTCGAGTCACCCCTCCACTTT.

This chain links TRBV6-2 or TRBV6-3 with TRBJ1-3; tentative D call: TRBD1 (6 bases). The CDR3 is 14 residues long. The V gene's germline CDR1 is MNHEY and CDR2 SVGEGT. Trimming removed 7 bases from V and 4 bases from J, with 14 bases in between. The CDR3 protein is CASNSRGGGNTIYF. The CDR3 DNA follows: TGTGCCAGCAATTCCAGGGGCGGAGGAAACACCATATATTTT.